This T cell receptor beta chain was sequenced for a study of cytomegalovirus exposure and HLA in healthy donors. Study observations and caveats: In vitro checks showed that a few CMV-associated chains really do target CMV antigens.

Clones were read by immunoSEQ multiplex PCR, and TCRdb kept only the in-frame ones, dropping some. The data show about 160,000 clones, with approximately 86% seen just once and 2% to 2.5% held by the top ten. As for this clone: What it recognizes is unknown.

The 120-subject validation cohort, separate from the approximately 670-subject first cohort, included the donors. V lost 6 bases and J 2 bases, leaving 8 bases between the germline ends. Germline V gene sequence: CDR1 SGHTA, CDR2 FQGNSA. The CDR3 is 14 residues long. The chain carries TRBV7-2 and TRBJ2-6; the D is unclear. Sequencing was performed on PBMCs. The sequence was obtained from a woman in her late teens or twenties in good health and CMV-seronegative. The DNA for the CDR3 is TGTGCCAGCAGTGGCCGAACTGGGGCCAACGTCCTGACTTTC. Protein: CASSGRTGANVLTF. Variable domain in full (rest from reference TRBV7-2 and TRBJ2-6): GAGVSQSPSNKVTEKGKDVELRCDPISGHTALYWYRQSLGQGLEFLIYFQGNSAPDKSGLPSDRFSAERTGGSVSTLTIQRTQQEDSAVYLCASSGRTGANVLTFGAGSRLTVL.